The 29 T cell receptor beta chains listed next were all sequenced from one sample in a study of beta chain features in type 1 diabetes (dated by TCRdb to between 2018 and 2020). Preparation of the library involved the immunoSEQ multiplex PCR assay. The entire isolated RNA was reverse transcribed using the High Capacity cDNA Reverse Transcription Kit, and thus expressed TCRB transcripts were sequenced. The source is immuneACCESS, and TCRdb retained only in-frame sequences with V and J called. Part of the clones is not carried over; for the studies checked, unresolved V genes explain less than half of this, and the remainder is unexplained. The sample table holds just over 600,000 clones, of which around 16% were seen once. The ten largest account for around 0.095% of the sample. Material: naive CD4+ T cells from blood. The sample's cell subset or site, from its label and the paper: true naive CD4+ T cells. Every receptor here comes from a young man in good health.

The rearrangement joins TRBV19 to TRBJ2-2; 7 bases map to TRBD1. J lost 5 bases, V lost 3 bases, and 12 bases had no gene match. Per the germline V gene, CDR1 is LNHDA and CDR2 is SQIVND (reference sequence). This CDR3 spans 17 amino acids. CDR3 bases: TGTGCCAGTAGTATCGGGTCTGGGACAGTAAGGACCGGGGAGCTGTTTTTT. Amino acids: CASSIGSGTVRTGELFF.

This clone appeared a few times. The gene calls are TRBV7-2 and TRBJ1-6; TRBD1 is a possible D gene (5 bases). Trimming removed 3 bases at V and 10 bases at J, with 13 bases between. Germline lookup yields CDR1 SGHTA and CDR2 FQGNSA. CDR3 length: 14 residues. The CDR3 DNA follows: TGTGCCAGCAGCTTGGGGCAGAGAGTATCACCCCTCCACTTT. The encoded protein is CASSLGQRVSPLHF.

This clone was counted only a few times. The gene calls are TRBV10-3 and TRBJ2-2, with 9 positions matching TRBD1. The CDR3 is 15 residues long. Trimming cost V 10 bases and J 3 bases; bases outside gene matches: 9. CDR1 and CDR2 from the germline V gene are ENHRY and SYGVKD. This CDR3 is CATRNWTGDTGELFF. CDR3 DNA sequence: TGTGCCACAAGAAATTGGACAGGGGACACCGGGGAGCTGTTTTTT.

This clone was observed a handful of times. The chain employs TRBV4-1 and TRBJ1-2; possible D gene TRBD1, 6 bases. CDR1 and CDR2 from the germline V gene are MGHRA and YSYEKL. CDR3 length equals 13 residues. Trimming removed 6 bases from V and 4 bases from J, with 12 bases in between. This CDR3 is CASRPTGTYGYTF. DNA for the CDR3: TGCGCCAGCAGACCCACAGGGACCTATGGCTACACCTTC.

Here the CDR3 reads CAISGRDQGRETQYF. The CDR3, as DNA: TGTGCCATCAGTGGCCGGGACCAAGGCCGAGAGACCCAGTACTTC. The rearrangement joins TRBV10-3 to TRBJ2-5, with D possibly called TRBD1 or TRBD2 (5 bases each). There are 15 residues in the CDR3. The V gene's germline CDR1 is ENHRY and CDR2 SYGVKD. Trimming cost V 4 bases and J 4 bases, with 16 bases left between them.

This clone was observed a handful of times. The CDR3 DNA follows: TGTGCCAGCAGGGTTGGAGCGGGGGGAGATACGCAGTATTTT. Protein product: CASRVGAGGDTQYF. This chain links TRBV7-2 with TRBJ2-3, with TRBD2 matching 9 bases. The V gene's germline CDR1 is SGHTA and CDR2 FQGNSA. There are 14 residues in the CDR3. V lost 6 bases, J lost 5 bases, and 6 bases stayed unmatched.

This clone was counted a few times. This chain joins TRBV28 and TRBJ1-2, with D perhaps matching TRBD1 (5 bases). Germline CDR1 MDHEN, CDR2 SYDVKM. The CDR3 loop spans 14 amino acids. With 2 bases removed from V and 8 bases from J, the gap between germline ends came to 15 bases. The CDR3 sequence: CASSLPDQGGGYTF. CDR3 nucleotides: TGTGCCAGCAGTTTACCTGATCAGGGTGGAGGCTACACCTTC.

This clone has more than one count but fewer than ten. The DNA of the CDR3 is TGTGCCAGCAGCGCCGGGGTATCTAGCGGGCCCTCTTACGAGCAGTACTTC. This sequence encodes CASSAGVSSGPSYEQYF. This chain uses TRBV5-4 with TRBJ2-7; 8 bases align to TRBD2. The CDR3 length is 17 residues. The junction had 16 bases not matched to a gene; V was cut back by 4 bases and J by 4 bases. Per germline, CDR1 SGHNT and CDR2 YYREEE (reference sequence).

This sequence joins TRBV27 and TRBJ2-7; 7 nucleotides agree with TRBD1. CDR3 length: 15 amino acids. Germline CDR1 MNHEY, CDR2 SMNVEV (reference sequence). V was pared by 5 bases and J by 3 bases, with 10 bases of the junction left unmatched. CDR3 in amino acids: CASSRQGSGVYEQYF. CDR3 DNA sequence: TGTGCCAGCAGTCGACAGGGATCAGGGGTCTACGAGCAGTACTTC.

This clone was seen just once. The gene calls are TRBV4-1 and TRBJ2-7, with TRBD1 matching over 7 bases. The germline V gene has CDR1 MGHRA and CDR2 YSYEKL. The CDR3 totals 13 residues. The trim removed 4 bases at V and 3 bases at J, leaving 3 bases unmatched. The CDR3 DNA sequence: TGCGCCAGCAGCCCGACAGGGAGCTACGAGCAGTACTTC. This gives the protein CASSPTGSYEQYF.

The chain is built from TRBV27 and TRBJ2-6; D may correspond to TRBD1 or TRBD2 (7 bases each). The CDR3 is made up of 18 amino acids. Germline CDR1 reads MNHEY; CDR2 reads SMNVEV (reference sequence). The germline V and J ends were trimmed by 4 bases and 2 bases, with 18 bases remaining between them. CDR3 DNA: TGTGCCAGCAGTTCACCGACAGGGCGGGGGACTGGGGCCAACGTCCTGACTTTC. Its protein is CASSSPTGRGTGANVLTF.

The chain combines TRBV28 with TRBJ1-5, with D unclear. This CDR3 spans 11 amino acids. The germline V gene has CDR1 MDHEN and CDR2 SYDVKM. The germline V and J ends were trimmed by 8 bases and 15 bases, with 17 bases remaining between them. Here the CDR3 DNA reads TGTGCCAGCTGGTCGAATGGTGGTCGGCATTTT. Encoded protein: CASWSNGGRHF.

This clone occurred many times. CDR3 coding DNA: TGTGCCATCAGTGAAGGTGCAGAGACCCAGTACTTC. Amino acid sequence: CAISEGAETQYF. The chain employs TRBV10-3 and TRBJ2-5; no firm D call. This CDR3 is 12 amino acids long. Trimming removed 3 bases at V and 4 bases at J, with 6 bases between. CDR1 is ENHRY, CDR2 SYGVKD, per germline.

The CDR3 protein is CARIRGFGNTIYF. In DNA, the CDR3 is TGTGCCCGCATTCGGGGATTTGGAAACACCATATATTTT. This sequence joins TRBV2 and TRBJ1-3; D is undetermined. Germline-derived CDR1 and CDR2 are SNHLY and FYNNEI. The CDR3 is made up of 13 amino acids. The V end lost 11 bases, the J end lost 3 bases, and 14 bases lay between the germline ends.

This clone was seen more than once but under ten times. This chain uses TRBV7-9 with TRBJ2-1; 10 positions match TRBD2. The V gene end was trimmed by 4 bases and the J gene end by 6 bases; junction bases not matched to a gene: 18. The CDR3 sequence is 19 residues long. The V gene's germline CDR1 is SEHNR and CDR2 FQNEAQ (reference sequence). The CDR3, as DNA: TGTGCCAGCAGCTCATCCGGACTAGCGGCCAAACTGAGGCCCAATGAGCAGTTCTTC. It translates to CASSSSGLAAKLRPNEQFF.

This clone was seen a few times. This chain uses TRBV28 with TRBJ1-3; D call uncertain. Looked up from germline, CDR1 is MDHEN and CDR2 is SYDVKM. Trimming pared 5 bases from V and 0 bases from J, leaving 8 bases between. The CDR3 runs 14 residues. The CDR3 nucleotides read TGTGCCAGCAGTCCGGGGAGCTCTGGAAACACCATATATTTT. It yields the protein CASSPGSSGNTIYF.

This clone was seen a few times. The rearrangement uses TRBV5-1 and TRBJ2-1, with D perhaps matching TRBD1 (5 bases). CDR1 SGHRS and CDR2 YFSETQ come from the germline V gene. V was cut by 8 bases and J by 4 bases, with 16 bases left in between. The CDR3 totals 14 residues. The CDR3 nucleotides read TGCGCCAGTACCGACCCGACAGCGTACAATGAGCAGTTCTTC. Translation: CASTDPTAYNEQFF.

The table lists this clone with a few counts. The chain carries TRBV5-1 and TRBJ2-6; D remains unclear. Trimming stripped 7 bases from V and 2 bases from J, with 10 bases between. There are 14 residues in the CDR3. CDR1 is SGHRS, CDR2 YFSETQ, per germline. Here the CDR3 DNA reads TGCGCCAGCTTTACGCTGCCTGGGGCCAACGTCCTGACTTTC. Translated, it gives CASFTLPGANVLTF. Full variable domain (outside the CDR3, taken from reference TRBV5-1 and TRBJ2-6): KAGVTQTPRYLIKTRGQQVTLSCSPISGHRSVSWYQQTPGQGLQFLFEYFSETQRNKGNFPGRFSGRQFSNSRSEMNVSTLELGDSALYLCASFTLPGANVLTFGAGSRLTVL.

DNA for the CDR3: TGTGCCAGCAGCCCGGGACAGGGGCGCACAGATACGCAGTATTTT. This sequence encodes CASSPGQGRTDTQYF. V is TRBV7-9 and J is TRBJ2-3; 10 bases fit TRBD1. Germline V gene data show CDR1 as SEHNR and CDR2 as FQNEAQ (reference sequence). The CDR3 sequence is 15 residues long. V was pared by 5 bases and J by 1 base, with 3 bases of the junction left unmatched. The full variable domain, completed using reference TRBV7-9 and TRBJ2-3, is DTGVSQNPRHKITKRGQNVTFRCDPISEHNRLYWYRQTLGQGPEFLTYFQNEAQLEKSRLLSDRFSAERPKGSFSTLEIQRTEQGDSAMYLCASSPGQGRTDTQYFGPGTRLTVL.

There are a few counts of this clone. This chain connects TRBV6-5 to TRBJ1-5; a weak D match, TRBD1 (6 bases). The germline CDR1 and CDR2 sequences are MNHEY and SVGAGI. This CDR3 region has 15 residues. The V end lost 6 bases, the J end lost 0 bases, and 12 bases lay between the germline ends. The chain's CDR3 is CASRIDRNSNQPQHF. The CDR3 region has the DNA TGTGCCAGCAGGATCGACAGGAATAGCAATCAGCCCCAGCATTTT.

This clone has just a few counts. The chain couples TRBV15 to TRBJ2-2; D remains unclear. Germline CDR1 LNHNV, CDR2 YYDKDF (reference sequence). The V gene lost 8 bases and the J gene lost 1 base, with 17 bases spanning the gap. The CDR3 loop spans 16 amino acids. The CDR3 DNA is TGTGCCACCCGTATCACCGGCAGACGGAACACCGGGGAGCTGTTTTTT. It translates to CATRITGRRNTGELFF. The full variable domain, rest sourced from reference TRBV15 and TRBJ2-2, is DAMVIQNPRYQVTQFGKPVTLSCSQTLNHNVMYWYQQKSSQAPKLLFHYYDKDFNNEADTPDNFQSRRPNTSFCFLDIRSPGLGDTAMYLCATRITGRRNTGELFFGEGSRLTVL.

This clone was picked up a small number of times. This chain's CDR3 is CATSSRATKQETQYF. For the CDR3, the DNA is TGTGCCACCTCCTCCCGGGCCACCAAGCAAGAGACCCAGTACTTC. The V gene is TRBV7-2, the J gene TRBJ2-5; the D is unclear. The CDR3 covers 15 residues. Germline values: CDR1 SGHTA, CDR2 FQGNSA. Trimming stripped 10 bases from V and 2 bases from J, with 20 bases between.

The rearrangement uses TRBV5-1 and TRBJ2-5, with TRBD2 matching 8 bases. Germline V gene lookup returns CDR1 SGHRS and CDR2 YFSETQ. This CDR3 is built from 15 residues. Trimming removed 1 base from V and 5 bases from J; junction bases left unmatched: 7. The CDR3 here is CASSLISSSGETQYF. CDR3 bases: TGCGCCAGCAGCTTGATAAGTTCTAGCGGGGAGACCCAGTACTTC.

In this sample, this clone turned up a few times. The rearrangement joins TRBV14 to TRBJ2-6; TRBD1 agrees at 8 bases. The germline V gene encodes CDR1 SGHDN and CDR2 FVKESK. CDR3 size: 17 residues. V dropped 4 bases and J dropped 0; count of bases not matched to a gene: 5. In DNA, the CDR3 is TGTGCCAGCAGCCCCCGGGACAGGACCTCTGGGGCCAACGTCCTGACTTTC. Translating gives CASSPRDRTSGANVLTF. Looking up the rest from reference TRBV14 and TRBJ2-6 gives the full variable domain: EAGVTQFPSHSVIEKGQTVTLRCDPISGHDNLYWYRRVMGKEIKFLLHFVKESKQDESGMPNNRFLAERTGGTYSTLKVQPAELEDSGVYFCASSPRDRTSGANVLTFGAGSRLTVL.

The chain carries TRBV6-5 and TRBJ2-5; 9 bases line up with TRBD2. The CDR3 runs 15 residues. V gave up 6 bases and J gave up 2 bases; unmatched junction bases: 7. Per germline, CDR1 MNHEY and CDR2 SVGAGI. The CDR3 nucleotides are TGTGCCAGCAGGCGGGGCGGGGGGGATCAAGAGACCCAGTACTTC. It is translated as CASRRGGGDQETQYF.

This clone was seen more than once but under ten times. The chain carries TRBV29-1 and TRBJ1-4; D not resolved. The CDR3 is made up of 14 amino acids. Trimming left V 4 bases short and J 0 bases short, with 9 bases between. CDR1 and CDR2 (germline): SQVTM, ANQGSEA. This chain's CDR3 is CSVAHRTTNEKLFF. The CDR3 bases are TGCAGCGTTGCACACCGTACAACTAATGAAAAACTGTTTTTT.

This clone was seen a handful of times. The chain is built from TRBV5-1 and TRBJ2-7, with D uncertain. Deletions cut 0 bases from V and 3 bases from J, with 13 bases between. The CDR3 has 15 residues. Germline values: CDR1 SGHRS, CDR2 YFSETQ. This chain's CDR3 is CASSLESPRSYEQYF. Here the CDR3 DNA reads TGCGCCAGCAGCTTGGAATCACCCAGGAGCTACGAGCAGTACTTC.

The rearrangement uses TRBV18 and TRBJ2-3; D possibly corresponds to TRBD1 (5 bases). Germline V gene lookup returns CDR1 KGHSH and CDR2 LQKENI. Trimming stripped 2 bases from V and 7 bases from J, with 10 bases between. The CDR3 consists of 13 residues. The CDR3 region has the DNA TGTGCCAGCTCACCAGGGGCCGAGCATACGCAGTATTTT. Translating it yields CASSPGAEHTQYF.

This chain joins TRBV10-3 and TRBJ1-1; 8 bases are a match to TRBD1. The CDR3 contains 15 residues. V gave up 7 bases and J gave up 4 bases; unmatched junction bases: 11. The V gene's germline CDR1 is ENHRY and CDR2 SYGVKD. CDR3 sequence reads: CAIKPTGVEGTEAFF. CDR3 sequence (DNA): TGTGCCATCAAACCGACAGGGGTGGAGGGCACTGAAGCTTTCTTT.